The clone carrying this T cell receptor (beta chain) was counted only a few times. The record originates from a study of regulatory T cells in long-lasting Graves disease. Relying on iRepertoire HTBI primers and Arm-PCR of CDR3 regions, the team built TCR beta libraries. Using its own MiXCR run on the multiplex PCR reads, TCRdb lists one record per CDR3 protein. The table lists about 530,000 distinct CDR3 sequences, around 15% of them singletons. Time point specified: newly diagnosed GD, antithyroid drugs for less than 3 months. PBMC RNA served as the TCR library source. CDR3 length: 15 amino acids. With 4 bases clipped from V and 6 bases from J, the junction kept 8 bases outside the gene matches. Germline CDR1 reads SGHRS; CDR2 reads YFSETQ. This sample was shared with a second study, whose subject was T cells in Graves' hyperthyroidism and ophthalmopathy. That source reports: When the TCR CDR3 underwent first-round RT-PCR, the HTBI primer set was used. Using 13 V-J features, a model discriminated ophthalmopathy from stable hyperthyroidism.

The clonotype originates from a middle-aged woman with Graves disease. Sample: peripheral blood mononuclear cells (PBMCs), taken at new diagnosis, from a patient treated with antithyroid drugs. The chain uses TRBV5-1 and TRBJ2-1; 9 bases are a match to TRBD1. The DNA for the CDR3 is TGCGCCAGCAGCCAGGATGGACAGGGGTCCAATGAGCAGTTCTTC. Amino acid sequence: CASSQDGQGSNEQFF.